The 9 T cell receptor beta chains presented below share a single source sample, sequenced in a study of shared clonotypes between healthy human individuals. Measured with immunoSEQ multiplex PCR; TCRdb has only the in-frame clones, and not every one. The table has around 2.1 million clones, about 93% seen once. The naive CD8 population came from CD45RO-negative cells selected for CCR7, without terminally differentiated effector memory CD45RA+ cells. Specimen: naive CD8+ T cells from PBMCs. The receptors stem from a man aged 18 to 29 in good health. Some clones in this sample may be carry-over from other donors' samples.

The CDR3 reads CASSRGIQSNEQFF. The CDR3 DNA sequence: TGCGCCAGCAGCCGAGGGATACAAAGCAATGAGCAGTTCTTC. The V call is TRBV4-1, the J call TRBJ2-1; D may be TRBD2 (5 bases). The CDR3 runs 14 residues. Germline loops: CDR1 MGHRA, CDR2 YSYEKL. V was pared by 4 bases and J by 6 bases, with 13 bases between.

The CDR3 DNA is TGTGCCAGCAGTTTATTCCCAGGGGAGGGGTGGGATACGCAGTATTTT. Protein: CASSLFPGEGWDTQYF. This rearrangement joins TRBV27 to TRBJ2-3; TRBD2 might be the D (7 bases). The germline gives CDR1 MNHEY, CDR2 SMNVEV (reference sequence). V shed 1 base and J shed 6 bases, with 17 bases lying between them. This CDR3 spans 16 amino acids.

CDR3 in DNA: TGTGCCAGCAGTTTGGGGGGAATCGCGACCCAGTACTTC. Residues: CASSLGGIATQYF. The chain couples TRBV28 to TRBJ2-5, with D possibly TRBD2 on 6 matching bases. Trimming shortened V by 3 bases and J by 7 bases, and 12 bases separated the two germline ends. The CDR3 length is 13 residues. Germline V gives CDR1 MDHEN, CDR2 SYDVKM.

This chain links TRBV19 with TRBJ1-2; no clear D. V was trimmed by 9 bases and J by 5 bases, leaving 16 bases between them. CDR3 size: 13 residues. Germline CDR1 and CDR2: LNHDA and SQIVND (reference sequence). DNA of the CDR3: TGTGCCAGCACCGCGACCGCTAGATATGGCTACACCTTC. Its protein product is CASTATARYGYTF.

The chain has TRBV19 and TRBJ1-2; D unclear. This CDR3 region has 17 residues. Between the trimmed V and J ends, which lost 9 bases and 8 bases, there was a span of 31 bases. Germline V gives CDR1 LNHDA, CDR2 SQIVND (reference sequence). The CDR3 nucleotides are TGTGCCAGCCGGTTAAAACCGACGCTGACTCCGCAGATGGGCTACACCTTC. As protein: CASRLKPTLTPQMGYTF.

The gene calls are TRBV7-9 and TRBJ1-1; D uncertain. The CDR3 length is 16 residues. V was pared by 0 bases and J by 1 base, with 12 bases between. CDR1 is SEHNR, CDR2 FQNEAQ, per germline (reference sequence). As DNA, the CDR3 is TGTGCCAGCAGCTTAGCATCCTGGCCCCCGAACACTGAAGCTTTCTTT. Its protein product is CASSLASWPPNTEAFF.

Here the CDR3 reads CASSSPASGETQYF. DNA for the CDR3: TGTGCCAGCAGTTCCCCCGCGAGCGGCGAGACCCAGTACTTC. V and J are TRBV27 and TRBJ2-5, with a weak D call TRBD2 (5 bases). Germline V gene data show CDR1 as MNHEY and CDR2 as SMNVEV (reference sequence). V was pared by 4 bases and J by 5 bases, with 14 bases between. This CDR3 contains 14 residues.

The rearrangement uses TRBV9 and TRBJ1-5, with TRBD1 matching 8 bases. V gave up 3 bases and J gave up 7 bases; unmatched junction bases: 9. There are 15 residues in the CDR3. Germline V gene lookup returns CDR1 SGDLS and CDR2 YYNGEE. The CDR3 DNA is TGTGCCAGCAGCGAACAGGGGGGACGCGGACAGCCCCAGCATTTT. It is translated as CASSEQGGRGQPQHF.

The V gene is TRBV27, the J gene TRBJ2-2; 9 bases map to TRBD2. V was pared by 5 bases and J by 0 bases, with 10 bases of the junction left unmatched. In germline, CDR1 is MNHEY, CDR2 SMNVEV (reference sequence). This CDR3 spans 18 amino acids. DNA of the CDR3: TGTGCCAGCAGTCACCCCATAGCGGGAGACTCGAACACCGGGGAGCTGTTTTTT. This sequence encodes CASSHPIAGDSNTGELFF.